The 30 T cell receptor beta chains listed next were all sequenced from one sample in a study of cytotoxic CD8 clonotypes in ibrutinib-treated CLL. Profiling relied on immunoSEQ multiplex PCR, and the TCRdb table lists in-frame clones only, not all of them. The repertoire holds 300,000 or so clones, with 67% as singletons. The sample in question was PBMCs, obtained after 36 months of ibrutinib treatment. These receptor sequences come from a human donor with chronic lymphocytic leukemia.

This clone has just a few counts. V gene TRBV11-2 combines with J gene TRBJ2-7, with D tentatively TRBD2 (5 bases). V dropped 3 bases and J dropped 5 bases, with 14 bases sitting between them. Germline-derived CDR1 and CDR2 are SGHAT and FQNNGV. The CDR3 is made up of 14 amino acids. The CDR3 DNA sequence: TGTGCCAGCAGCTTGACAACGGGGTCCCACGAGCAGTACTTC. Its translation: CASSLTTGSHEQYF. Complete variable domain (other parts from reference TRBV11-2 and TRBJ2-7): EAGVAQSPRYKIIEKRQSVAFWCNPISGHATLYWYQQILGQGPKLLIQFQNNGVVDDSQLPKDRFSAERLKGVDSTLKIQPAKLEDSAVYLCASSLTTGSHEQYFGPGTRLTVT.

This sequence joins TRBV7-9 and TRBJ1-3, with D unresolved. The CDR3 length is 15 residues. Germline V CDR1 and CDR2: SEHNR, FQNEAQ (reference sequence). V gave up 5 bases and J gave up 0 bases, with 11 bases separating them. CDR3 in amino acids: CASSSPSSSGNTIYF. DNA for the CDR3: TGTGCCAGCAGCAGCCCAAGTAGCTCTGGAAACACCATATATTTT.

The chain combines TRBV10-3 with TRBJ2-5, with TRBD1 matching over 8 bases. After removal of 8 bases from V and 3 bases from J, the junction contained 11 bases not matched to a gene. Germline CDR1 reads ENHRY; CDR2 reads SYGVKD. This CDR3 has 15 residues. The CDR3 sequence: CAIGVPDRGEETQYF. The DNA for the CDR3 is TGTGCCATCGGAGTCCCTGACAGGGGCGAAGAGACCCAGTACTTC.

This clone was counted between two and nine times. The V and J genes are TRBV7-6 and TRBJ1-4; no clear D. Germline-derived CDR1 and CDR2 are SGHVS and FNYEAQ. The V and J ends lost 3 bases and 4 bases respectively, with 9 bases between them. This CDR3 contains 14 residues. DNA for the CDR3: TGTGCCAGCAGCTTCGGACGTTTTAATGAAAAACTGTTTTTT. It codes for CASSFGRFNEKLFF. The variable domain in full, with the rest retrieved from reference TRBV7-6 and TRBJ1-4, is GAGVSQSPRYKVTKRGQDVALRCDPISGHVSLYWYRQALGQGPEFLTYFNYEAQQDKSGLPNDRFSAERPEGSISTLTIQRTEQRDSAMYRCASSFGRFNEKLFFGSGTQLSVL.

This chain links TRBV5-1 with TRBJ2-3, with unresolved D. Trimming stripped 2 bases from V and 4 bases from J, with 11 bases between. The CDR3 contains 14 residues. Germline V gene sequence: CDR1 SGHRS, CDR2 YFSETQ. The CDR3 sequence is CASSFMDAPDTQYF. The DNA for the CDR3 is TGCGCCAGCAGCTTCATGGACGCCCCAGATACGCAGTATTTT.

The CDR3 DNA sequence: TGCGCCAGCAGCCCCCCGGGGGTAGATACGCAGTATTTT. Protein sequence: CASSPPGVDTQYF. The rearrangement links TRBV4-3 to TRBJ2-3, with a possible D match to TRBD2 (6 bases). Trimming removed 4 bases at V and 5 bases at J, with 10 bases between. CDR1 and CDR2 (germline): LGHNA, YSLEER. This CDR3 contains 13 residues.

J is TRBJ2-5 and V is TRBV6-6; D ambiguous. CDR1 is MNHNY and CDR2 is SVGAGI in the germline V gene (reference sequence). The V gene lost 2 bases and the J gene lost 2 bases, with 6 bases spanning the gap. The CDR3 contains 13 residues. CDR3 nucleotide sequence: TGTGCCAGCAGTTACGTAGTTCAAGAGACCCAGTACTTC. Residues: CASSYVVQETQYF.

The chain uses TRBV29-1 and TRBJ1-2, with a possible D match to TRBD1 (5 bases). Germline lookup yields CDR1 SQVTM and CDR2 ANQGSEA. The CDR3 loop spans 12 amino acids. V lost 6 bases and J 7 bases, leaving 15 bases between the germline ends. The CDR3 is CSVDDSSSGYTF. The CDR3 region has the DNA TGCAGCGTAGATGACAGCTCGAGTGGCTACACCTTC.

J is TRBJ1-6 and V is TRBV11-2, with D possibly matching TRBD1 (5 bases). With 3 bases removed from V and 0 bases from J, the gap between germline ends came to 18 bases. Germline V gene sequence: CDR1 SGHAT, CDR2 FQNNGV. The CDR3 has 19 residues. CDR3 coding DNA: TGTGCCAGCAGCTTGGCTAGCAGGGTCCTGAGCTCCTATAATTCACCCCTCCACTTT. It is translated as CASSLASRVLSSYNSPLHF.

The V call is TRBV6-5, the J call TRBJ2-7; possible D gene TRBD1, 5 bases. CDR1 MNHEY and CDR2 SVGAGI come from the germline V gene. The CDR3 loop spans 14 amino acids. V shed 6 bases and J shed 0 bases, with 12 bases lying between them. DNA of the CDR3: TGTGCCAGCAGCCCTTGGGGCAGCTCCTACGAGCAGTACTTC. It yields the protein CASSPWGSSYEQYF.

This clone was observed a handful of times. The CDR3 reads CASSGALYGYTF. The DNA for the CDR3 is TGTGCCAGCAGCGGGGCCCTCTATGGCTACACCTTC. The gene calls are TRBV2 and TRBJ1-2, with D tentatively TRBD1 (5 bases). Germline CDR1 and CDR2: SNHLY and FYNNEI. The length of the CDR3 is 12 residues. Between the trimmed V and J ends, which lost 6 bases and 4 bases, there was a span of 9 bases.

The chain employs TRBV4-3 and TRBJ2-7, with D perhaps assigned TRBD1 or TRBD2 (5 bases each). Germline V lookup: CDR1 LGHNA, CDR2 YSLEER. The ends were cut back, 0 bases at V and 4 bases at J, with 25 bases in the middle. This CDR3 contains 19 residues. In nucleotides, the CDR3 is TGCGCCAGCAGCCAAGAGTGGGCACAGGCACCGGGACGCGATTACGAGCAGTACTTC. Translating gives CASSQEWAQAPGRDYEQYF.

This clone was recorded only once. The chain is built from TRBV6-6 and TRBJ2-1; 8 bases are a match to TRBD1. Looked up from germline, CDR1 is MNHNY and CDR2 is SVGAGI (reference sequence). J gave up 1 base and V 8 bases, and 4 bases lay outside the gene matches. CDR3 length: 14 amino acids. The CDR3 nucleotides are TGTGCCAGCGAAACAGGGGGTTCCTACAATGAGCAGTTCTTC. It encodes CASETGGSYNEQFF.

The V and J genes are TRBV18 and TRBJ1-5, with a tentative D call TRBD1 (5 bases). V lost 3 bases and J 0 bases, leaving 15 bases between the germline ends. This CDR3 is 17 amino acids long. CDR1 is KGHSH and CDR2 is LQKENI in the germline V gene. In DNA form, the CDR3 reads TGTGCCAGCTCACCGGACGGGACTTACCGTAGCAATCAGCCCCAGCATTTT. Amino acids: CASSPDGTYRSNQPQHF.

The chain employs TRBV2 and TRBJ1-2; unclear D gene. The CDR3 covers 12 residues. Germline CDR1 and CDR2: SNHLY and FYNNEI. V lost 3 bases and J lost 12, with 14 bases in between. CDR3 in DNA: TGTGCCAGCAGTGATGCGGCCGGGTGGAACACCTTC. Translation: CASSDAAGWNTF.

This clone has just a few counts. The chain couples TRBV5-1 to TRBJ2-3, with TRBD1 matching 9 bases. Germline V CDR1 and CDR2: SGHRS, YFSETQ. Losses at the gene ends were 4 bases for V and 4 bases for J; bases not matched to a gene: 1. The CDR3 contains 13 residues. CDR3 sequence reads: CASSRQGADTQYF. DNA of the CDR3: TGCGCCAGCAGCAGACAGGGGGCAGATACGCAGTATTTT.

In its sample, this clone was seen once. This sequence joins TRBV5-1 and TRBJ1-1; D is ambiguous. V was pared by 1 base and J by 0 bases, with 10 bases between. Germline V gene lookup returns CDR1 SGHRS and CDR2 YFSETQ. CDR3 length equals 15 residues. The CDR3 reads CASSLSNSMNTEAFF. DNA of the CDR3: TGCGCCAGCAGCTTGTCTAACAGTATGAACACTGAAGCTTTCTTT. Supplemented by reference TRBV5-1 and TRBJ1-1, the full variable domain reads KAGVTQTPRYLIKTRGQQVTLSCSPISGHRSVSWYQQTPGQGLQFLFEYFSETQRNKGNFPGRFSGRQFSNSRSEMNVSTLELGDSALYLCASSLSNSMNTEAFFGQGTRLTVV.

This sequence joins TRBV4-3 and TRBJ2-7; D assignment may be TRBD1 or TRBD2 (6 bases each). The germline V gene encodes CDR1 LGHNA and CDR2 YSLEER. Trimming pared 0 bases from V and 4 bases from J, leaving 22 bases between. CDR3 length: 18 residues. CDR3 in amino acids: CASSQDQTPRGARYEQYF. In DNA, the CDR3 is TGCGCCAGCAGCCAAGATCAGACCCCGAGGGGGGCGAGGTACGAGCAGTACTTC.

The V call is TRBV9, the J call TRBJ2-7; 9 bases are shared with TRBD2. There are 15 residues in the CDR3. V dropped 2 bases and J dropped 0; count of bases not matched to a gene: 3. Germline V gene sequence: CDR1 SGDLS, CDR2 YYNGEE. CDR3 loop: CASSVSGRSSYEQYF. DNA of the CDR3: TGTGCCAGCAGCGTGAGCGGGAGGAGCTCCTACGAGCAGTACTTC. Drawing the rest from reference TRBV9 and TRBJ2-7, the complete variable domain is DSGVTQTPKHLITATGQRVTLRCSPRSGDLSVYWYQQSLDQGLQFLIQYYNGEERAKGNILERFSAQQFPDLHSELNLSSLELGDSALYFCASSVSGRSSYEQYFGPGTRLTVT.

The rearrangement uses TRBV18 and TRBJ1-3, with TRBD1 matching 7 bases. Trimming at V came to 2 bases and at J to 0 bases, leaving 4 bases not matched to a gene. This CDR3 contains 16 residues. Germline V gives CDR1 KGHSH, CDR2 LQKENI. This CDR3 is CASSPEDRISGNTIYF. In nucleotides, the CDR3 is TGTGCCAGCTCACCAGAGGACAGGATCTCTGGAAACACCATATATTTT.

The genes are TRBV2 and TRBJ2-7; D may be TRBD1 (6 bases). CDR1 and CDR2 (germline): SNHLY, FYNNEI. The CDR3 is 15 amino acids. The V gene lost 7 bases and the J gene lost 3 bases, with 19 bases spanning the gap. The DNA for the CDR3 is TGTGCCAGCACTCCGCAGGGGCAGGGCCTCTACGAGCAGTACTTC. It codes for CASTPQGQGLYEQYF.

V gene TRBV7-8 combines with J gene TRBJ1-2; 9 nucleotides line up with TRBD1. Germline assignment: CDR1 SGHVS and CDR2 FQNEAQ. J gave up 4 bases and V 6 bases, and 9 bases lay outside the gene matches. The length of the CDR3 is 15 residues. DNA for the CDR3: TGTGCCAGCAGTTTACAGGGGGCCAATGGCTATGGCTACACCTTC. As protein: CASSLQGANGYGYTF.

This chain uses TRBV2 with TRBJ2-7; D is uncertain. Germline V gene data show CDR1 as SNHLY and CDR2 as FYNNEI. The V gene lost 2 bases and the J gene lost 4 bases, with 6 bases spanning the gap. The CDR3 is 12 amino acids. In nucleotides, the CDR3 is TGTGCCAGCAGTGAAACAAGGTACGAGCAGTACTTC. This translates into CASSETRYEQYF.

The chain has TRBV7-3 and TRBJ2-1, with 9 bases identical to TRBD1. Germline loops: CDR1 SGHTA, CDR2 FQGTGA. This CDR3 has 18 residues. Trimming removed 1 base from V and 4 bases from J; junction bases left unmatched: 11. In nucleotides, the CDR3 is TGTGCCAGCAGCTTAAGACAGGGGGTCCAGCGGGAATACAATGAGCAGTTCTTC. It yields the protein CASSLRQGVQREYNEQFF.

The DNA of the CDR3 is TGCAGCGTTGGTTGGCTACTACGCACAGATACGCAGTATTTT. Translation gives CSVGWLLRTDTQYF. The chain uses TRBV29-1 and TRBJ2-3; D is unresolved. Germline CDR1 SQVTM, CDR2 ANQGSEA. The CDR3 extends over 14 amino acids. The V gene lost 4 bases and the J gene lost 1 base, with 12 bases spanning the gap.

V usage is TRBV25-1 and J usage is TRBJ2-1; D may be TRBD2 (6 bases). This CDR3 contains 14 residues. V was shortened by 2 bases and J by 8 bases, with 13 bases between the two germline ends. The germline gives CDR1 MGHDK, CDR2 SYGVNS. The CDR3 spells CASSEVLGGDEQFF. Here the CDR3 DNA reads TGTGCCAGCAGTGAAGTGTTAGGAGGGGATGAGCAGTTCTTC.

This clone was observed a few times. The chain recombines TRBV7-6 with TRBJ2-2; weak D call: TRBD1 (5 bases). The CDR3 length is 16 residues. Germline-derived CDR1 and CDR2 are SGHVS and FNYEAQ. Trimming removed 5 bases from V and 3 bases from J, with 16 bases in between. The CDR3 here is CASSPDSGAHTGELFF. CDR3 nucleotides: TGTGCCAGCAGCCCTGACAGTGGAGCTCACACCGGGGAGCTGTTTTTT.

The chain employs TRBV7-9 and TRBJ1-1, with unresolved D. The CDR3 sequence is 12 residues long. The ends were cut back, 1 base at V and 8 bases at J, with 8 bases in the middle. Germline V lookup: CDR1 SEHNR, CDR2 FQNEAQ (reference sequence). Written as DNA, the CDR3 is TGTGCCAGCAGCTTAGTGGACGGAGAAGCTTTCTTT. It codes for CASSLVDGEAFF.

For the CDR3, the DNA is TGTGCCAGTAGTATAGGGGTCCCCTCCTACAATGAGCAGTTCTTC. Encoded protein: CASSIGVPSYNEQFF. This chain links TRBV19 with TRBJ2-1, with unresolved D. The V end was cut by 1 base, the J end by 0 bases, with 7 bases between. CDR1 and CDR2 (germline): LNHDA, SQIVND (reference sequence). The CDR3 has 15 residues.

About this clone: Other DNA sequences within the sample encode an identical CDR3. V usage is TRBV29-1 and J usage is TRBJ1-2; a weak D match, TRBD1 (5 bases). The CDR3 runs to 13 residues. Germline CDR1 reads SQVTM; CDR2 reads ANQGSEA. V was trimmed by 4 bases and J by 3 bases, leaving 12 bases between them. In nucleotides, the CDR3 is TGCAGCGTTGTTGGTCAGGGCGACTATGGCTACACCTTC. This translates into CSVVGQGDYGYTF.